This TCR beta chain comes out of a study of blood T cells in healthy people across ages. CDR3 length: 13 residues. Trimming stripped 2 bases from V and 11 bases from J, with 16 bases between. Per the germline V gene, CDR1 is SGHVS and CDR2 is FQNEAQ. Donors were healthy Caucasian individuals from Russia aged roughly 6 to 90. Samples had at least 7 million PBMCs isolated from them. The authors ran a second PCR of about 6 to 11 cycles using a sample-barcoded 5' primer and a J-beta primer mix. TCRdb independently ran MiXCR on the 5' RACE reads; one entry per CDR3 protein. Of hundreds of thousands of distinct CDR3 sequences listed, 20% to 30% are singletons. This sample was shared with a second study, whose subject was T cells of mothers and their children.

The chain has TRBV7-8 and TRBJ2-7; D remains ambiguous. Sequenced: blood. The TCR was taken from a boy between 10 and 17 years old in good health. This CDR3 is CASSLYGVGKKYF. CDR3 bases: TGTGCCAGCAGCTTATATGGGGTGGGTAAGAAGTACTTC.